Each of the 20 T cell receptor beta chains below was sequenced from the same sample in a study of post-analysis software for immune sequencing data. These TCRs' antigens remain unknown. Findings of the study overall: The five TRBV segments detected at higher frequency in patients than in controls included TRBV5-6, TRBV5-1 and TRBV20-1.

The authors incorporated unique molecular identifiers into the TCR beta cDNA libraries. TCRdb independently ran MiXCR on the PCR reads; one entry per CDR3 protein. The sample has fewer than 700,000 distinct CDR3 sequences; roughly 45% are singletons. What was sequenced was blood. The receptors shown here come from a girl aged 10 to 17 with multiple sclerosis.

The chain employs TRBV7-6 and TRBJ1-6, with D perhaps TRBD1 (5 bases). Per germline, CDR1 SGHVS and CDR2 FNYEAQ. This CDR3 is built from 18 residues. V dropped 1 base and J dropped 0 bases, with 13 bases sitting between them. The CDR3, as DNA: TGTGCCAGCAGCTTAGTTGAGGGGTCGAGCTCCTATAATTCACCCCTCCACTTT. Its protein product is CASSLVEGSSSYNSPLHF.

This chain connects TRBV4-1 to TRBJ1-2, with a tentative D call TRBD1 (5 bases). Germline CDR1 MGHRA, CDR2 YSYEKL. The ends were cut back, 1 base at V and 2 bases at J, with 14 bases in the middle. The CDR3 is made up of 16 amino acids. The CDR3 protein is CASSQGTLNRNYGYTF. The CDR3 nucleotides are TGCGCCAGCAGCCAAGGGACCCTAAACAGGAACTATGGCTACACCTTC.

The chain combines TRBV7-6 with TRBJ2-1; D gene uncertain. CDR1 and CDR2 (germline): SGHVS, FNYEAQ. V dropped 1 base and J dropped 5 bases, with 6 bases sitting between them. The CDR3 totals 13 residues. CDR3 DNA: TGTGCCAGCAGCTTAGAACGCCACAATGAGCAGTTCTTC. This gives the protein CASSLERHNEQFF.

V is TRBV19 and J is TRBJ2-1; 7 bases are shared with TRBD2. Germline V CDR1 and CDR2: LNHDA, SQIVND (reference sequence). V shed 11 bases and J 7 bases; nucleotides not matched to a gene: 11. The CDR3 extends over 13 amino acids. The CDR3 nucleotides read TGTGCCGTGGGGGGGGACGTAGGTAATGAGCAGTTCTTC. This translates into CAVGGDVGNEQFF.

J is TRBJ2-3 and V is TRBV12-3 or TRBV12-4, with 7 bases matching TRBD1. Trimming removed 6 bases from V and 1 base from J; junction bases left unmatched: 7. The CDR3 covers 15 residues. CDR3 in DNA: TGTGCCAGCAGCCCTTGGGGGACAGGCACAGATACGCAGTATTTT. Amino acids: CASSPWGTGTDTQYF.

The V gene is TRBV7-2, the J gene TRBJ2-7; the D gene is possibly TRBD1 (5 bases). The CDR3 covers 14 residues. Trimming took off 2 bases at V and 7 bases at J, with 15 bases between the two ends. The germline V gene encodes CDR1 SGHTA and CDR2 FQGNSA. CDR3 residues: CASSLSTTNREQYF. The CDR3 nucleotides are TGTGCCAGCAGCTTATCAACAACCAACAGGGAGCAGTACTTC.

This clonotype was seen only a few times. This chain links TRBV12-3 or TRBV12-4 with TRBJ2-7; either TRBD1 or TRBD2 may supply D (5 bases each). Trimming took off 5 bases at V and 6 bases at J, with 17 bases between the two ends. This CDR3 spans 14 amino acids. The CDR3 DNA is TGTGCCAGCAGTCCCGGGGCAAGGATGGGCGAGCAGTACTTC. This translates into CASSPGARMGEQYF.

The sample holds a few counts of this clonotype. The chain has TRBV29-1 and TRBJ2-7, with D possibly called TRBD1 or TRBD2 (6 bases each). Trimming took off 6 bases at V and 2 bases at J, with 11 bases between the two ends. Per germline, CDR1 SQVTM and CDR2 ANQGSEA. This CDR3 spans 12 amino acids. The DNA for the CDR3 is TGCAGCGTGGGAGGACAGACCTACGAGCAGTACTTC. This encodes CSVGGQTYEQYF.

This chain links TRBV7-9 with TRBJ1-2; the match to TRBD1 covers 7 bases. This CDR3 region has 16 residues. The germline V gene has CDR1 SEHNR and CDR2 FQNEAQ (reference sequence). The V gene end was trimmed by 4 bases and the J gene end by 4 bases; junction bases not matched to a gene: 12. CDR3: CASSSHRTTGPYGYTF. The CDR3 DNA reads as TGTGCCAGCAGCTCACATAGGACGACAGGGCCCTATGGCTACACCTTC.

V and J are TRBV20-1 and TRBJ1-2; tentatively, D is TRBD1 (6 bases). Trimming took off 6 bases at V and 0 bases at J, with 26 bases between the two ends. In germline, CDR1 is DFQATT, CDR2 SNEGSKA (reference sequence). The CDR3 consists of 18 residues. The CDR3 is CSANPRGGPMQSNYGYTF. The DNA of the CDR3 is TGCAGTGCCAACCCTAGGGGGGGGCCGATGCAATCTAACTATGGCTACACCTTC.

In this sample, this clonotype turned up many times. The rearrangement links TRBV29-1 to TRBJ1-2; D possibly corresponds to TRBD1 (5 bases). The CDR3 is 13 residues long. The V and J ends lost 4 bases and 0 bases respectively, with 9 bases between them. Germline-derived CDR1 and CDR2 are SQVTM and ANQGSEA. In DNA, the CDR3 is TGCAGCGTTGCTTTGGGGGCTAACTATGGCTACACCTTC. Protein product: CSVALGANYGYTF.

V gene TRBV2 combines with J gene TRBJ1-5; D unresolved. The CDR3 extends over 13 amino acids. V lost 7 bases, J lost 5 bases, and 12 bases lay in between. The germline CDR1 and CDR2 sequences are SNHLY and FYNNEI. The CDR3 sequence is CASMDRSHQPQHF. The CDR3 DNA reads TGTGCCAGCATGGACCGTTCCCATCAGCCCCAGCATTTT. The full variable domain, completed using reference TRBV2 and TRBJ1-5, is EPEVTQTPSHQVTQMGQEVILRCVPISNHLYFYWYRQILGQKVEFLVSFYNNEISEKSEIFDDQFSVERPDGSNFTLKIRSTKLEDSAMYFCASMDRSHQPQHFGDGTRLSIL.

The chain has TRBV5-1 and TRBJ1-4, with D perhaps matching TRBD1 (5 bases). Trimming took 3 bases from V and 3 from J, leaving 9 bases between them. There are 14 residues in the CDR3. Germline CDR1 is SGHRS and CDR2 is YFSETQ. CDR3 DNA: TGCGCCAGCAGCTCGAGGGGTTCTAATGAAAAACTGTTTTTT. As protein: CASSSRGSNEKLFF. Based on the CDR3 plus reference TRBV5-1 and TRBJ1-4, the full variable domain is KAGVTQTPRYLIKTRGQQVTLSCSPISGHRSVSWYQQTPGQGLQFLFEYFSETQRNKGNFPGRFSGRQFSNSRSEMNVSTLELGDSALYLCASSSRGSNEKLFFGSGTQLSVL.

V usage is TRBV12-3 or TRBV12-4 and J usage is TRBJ2-5; 9 bases fit TRBD1. The CDR3 runs to 19 residues. With V trimmed by 4 bases and J by 0 bases, 15 bases remained unmatched. This CDR3 reads CASSSGPTGGIRYQETQYF. CDR3 nucleotide sequence: TGTGCCAGCAGTTCGGGGCCGACAGGGGGGATCAGGTACCAAGAGACCCAGTACTTC.

This clonotype appeared a single time. In DNA, the CDR3 is TGTGCCAGCAGTTTAGAGGGTTGGGGCAATCAGCCCCAGCATTTT. It translates to CASSLEGWGNQPQHF. J is TRBJ1-5 and V is TRBV12-3 or TRBV12-4, with unresolved D. The CDR3 extends over 15 amino acids. Trimming pared 1 base from V and 2 bases from J, leaving 9 bases between.

This clonotype came up once. The V and J genes are TRBV4-1 and TRBJ2-5; maybe TRBD1 (6 bases). This CDR3 contains 16 residues. In germline, CDR1 is MGHRA, CDR2 YSYEKL. The V and J ends lost 3 bases and 0 bases respectively, with 14 bases between them. The CDR3 loop reads CASSQPTGRDQETQYF. CDR3 DNA sequence: TGCGCCAGCAGCCAGCCGACAGGAAGGGACCAAGAGACCCAGTACTTC.

This clonotype was seen just once. The V call is TRBV4-1, the J call TRBJ2-1; D is ambiguous. Trimming removed 0 bases from V and 4 bases from J, with 13 bases in between. CDR3 length: 16 amino acids. Germline CDR1 MGHRA, CDR2 YSYEKL. The DNA for the CDR3 is TGCGCCAGCAGCCAAGATCAAACCCGGGCTTACAATGAGCAGTTCTTC. It is translated as CASSQDQTRAYNEQFF.

CDR3 protein: CASSSSASVSGANVLTF. The CDR3 DNA is TGTGCCAGCAGTTCCTCCGCCAGCGTCTCTGGGGCCAACGTCCTGACTTTC. The genes are TRBV12-3 or TRBV12-4 and TRBJ2-6, with D uncertain. Deletions cut 4 bases from V and 0 bases from J, with 13 bases between. The CDR3 is 17 residues long.

The chain recombines TRBV25-1 with TRBJ2-2; D uncertain. Germline values: CDR1 MGHDK, CDR2 SYGVNS. V lost 4 bases and J 0 bases, leaving 9 bases between the germline ends. The CDR3 has 15 amino acids. This CDR3 reads CASSAALANTGELFF. CDR3 in DNA: TGTGCCAGCAGTGCGGCCCTAGCGAACACCGGGGAGCTGTTTTTT.

In this sample, this clonotype turned up a few times. The rearrangement links TRBV9 to TRBJ1-1, with D unclear. The CDR3 spans 14 residues. V lost 0 bases and J 0 bases, leaving 6 bases between the germline ends. Looked up from germline, CDR1 is SGDLS and CDR2 is YYNGEE. The CDR3 DNA follows: TGTGCCAGCAGCGTAGAAGCGGTGAACACTGAAGCTTTCTTT. Translated, it gives CASSVEAVNTEAFF.